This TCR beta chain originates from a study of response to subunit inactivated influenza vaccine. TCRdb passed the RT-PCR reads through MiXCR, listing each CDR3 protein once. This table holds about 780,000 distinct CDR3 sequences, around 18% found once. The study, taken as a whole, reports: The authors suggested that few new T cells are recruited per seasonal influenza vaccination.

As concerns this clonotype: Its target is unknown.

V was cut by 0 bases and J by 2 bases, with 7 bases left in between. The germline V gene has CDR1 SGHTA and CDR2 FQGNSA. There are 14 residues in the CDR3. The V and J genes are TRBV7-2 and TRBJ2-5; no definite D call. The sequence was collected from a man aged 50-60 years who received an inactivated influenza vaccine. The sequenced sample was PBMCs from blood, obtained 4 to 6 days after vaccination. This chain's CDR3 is CASSLAWGQETQYF. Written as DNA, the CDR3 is TGTGCCAGCAGCTTAGCTTGGGGACAAGAGACCCAGTACTTC.